The 8 T cell receptor beta chains below come from one sample, sequenced in a study of Ad26.COV2.S vaccination and SARS-CoV-2 variants. Sequencing was performed with immunoSEQ multiplex PCR; in TCRdb, only in-frame clones are kept and a portion is missing. The table has under 300,000 clones, approximately 88% seen once. Treatment defined: roughly 19 received Ad26.COV2.S at low or high dose, single or two shots; 5 received placebo; per-sample allocation not given. Each sample was drawn 63 days after the first injection (of vaccine or placebo). Specimen: peripheral blood, collected in a trial of Ad26.COV2.S vaccine versus placebo. Receptors were obtained from a person between 18 and 65 years old who received the Ad26.COV2.S COVID-19 vaccine or a placebo.

The chain employs TRBV24-1 and TRBJ2-1; D remains unclear. Trimming stripped 3 bases from V and 7 bases from J, with 12 bases between. The CDR3 loop spans 14 amino acids. Germline loops: CDR1 KGHDR, CDR2 SFDVKD. The CDR3 DNA sequence: TGTGCCACCAGTGATCCGCGTGGGTTGAATGAGCAGTTCTTC. Translating it yields CATSDPRGLNEQFF.

The chain has TRBV29-1 and TRBJ1-5; D gene ambiguous. CDR3 size: 12 residues. V dropped 7 bases and J dropped 6 bases, with 13 bases sitting between them. Germline V gene lookup returns CDR1 SQVTM and CDR2 ANQGSEA. In nucleotides, the CDR3 is TGCAGCGCTGCCGAGGGCGCTCAGCCCCAGCATTTT. Translated: CSAAEGAQPQHF.

This clone was counted between two and nine times. The genes are TRBV19 and TRBJ1-1; D remains ambiguous. Trimming removed 4 bases from V and 0 bases from J, with 12 bases in between. The CDR3 covers 15 residues. The germline V gene encodes CDR1 LNHDA and CDR2 SQIVND (reference sequence). CDR3 sequence (DNA): TGTGCCAGTAGTACCCAACAGATCATGAACACTGAAGCTTTCTTT. It is translated as CASSTQQIMNTEAFF.

This clone showed up just a few times. The chain is built from TRBV7-9 and TRBJ2-2, with no clear D. The V gene's germline CDR1 is SEHNR and CDR2 FQNEAQ (reference sequence). Trimming took off 5 bases at V and 4 bases at J, with 5 bases between the two ends. This CDR3 spans 12 amino acids. CDR3 nucleotide sequence: TGTGCCAGCAGCGGGCGCACCGGGGAGCTGTTTTTT. Its translation is CASSGRTGELFF.

The V gene is TRBV7-9, the J gene TRBJ2-1, with TRBD2 identical over 10 bases. From germline, CDR1 is SEHNR and CDR2 FQNEAQ (reference sequence). Trimming cost V 3 bases and J 0 bases; bases outside gene matches: 11. CDR3 length: 19 amino acids. The CDR3 sequence: CASSFSLAGVRGSYNEQFF. The CDR3 coding sequence is TGTGCCAGCAGCTTCTCCCTAGCGGGAGTCCGAGGCTCCTACAATGAGCAGTTCTTC. Full variable domain (remainder filled in from reference TRBV7-9 and TRBJ2-1): DTGVSQNPRHKITKRGQNVTFRCDPISEHNRLYWYRQTLGQGPEFLTYFQNEAQLEKSRLLSDRFSAERPKGSFSTLEIQRTEQGDSAMYLCASSFSLAGVRGSYNEQFFGPGTRLTVL.

V gene TRBV6-4 combines with J gene TRBJ2-5, with 11 bases aligning to TRBD2. With V trimmed by 2 bases and J by 1 base, 3 bases remained unmatched. Germline CDR1 and CDR2: MRHNA and SNTAGT. CDR3 length equals 16 residues. The CDR3 DNA is TGTGCCAGCAGTGACGGAGGGACTAGCGGCCAAGAGACCCAGTACTTC. Encoded protein: CASSDGGTSGQETQYF.

The chain is built from TRBV6-5 and TRBJ1-1; D not certain. The germline V and J ends were trimmed by 4 bases and 2 bases, with 14 bases remaining between them. The CDR3 has 15 amino acids. Looked up from germline, CDR1 is MNHEY and CDR2 is SVGAGI. CDR3 nucleotide sequence: TGTGCCAGCAGTTCCGGACTAAGGGTAAACACTGAAGCTTTCTTT. This encodes CASSSGLRVNTEAFF.

The chain links TRBV4-2 to TRBJ1-3, with D uncertain. The CDR3 length is 13 residues. V lost 0 bases to trimming and J lost 7 bases, with 7 bases between them. Germline lookup yields CDR1 LGHNA and CDR2 YNFKEQ. The CDR3 DNA follows: TGTGCCAGCAGCCAAGAATCTTCCAACACCATATATTTT. This gives the protein CASSQESSNTIYF.